Listed below are T cell receptor beta chains from one sample, sequenced in a study of blood T cell repertoires in COVID-19. Here immunoSEQ multiplex PCR was the method, and the copy in TCRdb shows in-frame clones only, minus some. The table has 80,000 to 100,000 clones, over 70% seen once. The material sequenced was peripheral blood. These receptors originate from a man in his sixties with acute or convalescent COVID-19. Both conserved end residues are part of each CDR3. The order of the fields is V gene, clone size, D gene, J gene, CDR3 DNA, CDR3 protein. A D gene is named only where the DNA matches it firmly. Expanded clones get a size class; other rows say once, few or many, or leave the size out.

v_gene: TRBV7-6; abundance: NA; d_gene: NA; j_gene: TRBJ2-7; CDR3nt: TGTGCCAGCACCAACCGACAGGATTCCTACGAGCAGTACTTC; CDR3aa: CASTNRQDSYEQYF
v_gene: TRBV5-1; abundance: NA; d_gene: TRBD1; j_gene: TRBJ1-2; CDR3nt: TGCGCCAGCAGCCGGGACAGGGCTAACTATGGCTACACCTTC; CDR3aa: CASSRDRANYGYTF
v_gene: TRBV7-6; abundance: NA; d_gene: TRBD2; j_gene: TRBJ2-1; CDR3nt: TGTGCCAGCAGCGAAAGCGGGAGGGCCACGAATGAGCAGTTCTTC; CDR3aa: CASSESGRATNEQFF
v_gene: TRBV19; abundance: NA; d_gene: NA; j_gene: TRBJ1-5; CDR3nt: TGTGCCAGTAGTACGATCGGACCCTGGGGGGTATCTAGCAATCAGCCCCAGCATTTT; CDR3aa: CASSTIGPWGVSSNQPQHF
v_gene: TRBV10-1; abundance: few; d_gene: NA; j_gene: TRBJ2-7; CDR3nt: TGCGCCAGCACCGGTGACTGGCACTACGAGCAGTACTTC; CDR3aa: CASTGDWHYEQYF
v_gene: TRBV7-3; abundance: NA; d_gene: TRBD1; j_gene: TRBJ1-2; CDR3nt: TGTGCCAGCAGCCGACAGGGAAGATATGGCTACACCTTC; CDR3aa: CASSRQGRYGYTF
v_gene: TRBV4-2; abundance: many; d_gene: NA; j_gene: TRBJ1-4; CDR3nt: TGTGCCAGCAGCCAAGAGCGGCGGTTTAATGAAAAACTGTTTTTT; CDR3aa: CASSQERRFNEKLFF
v_gene: TRBV18; abundance: once; d_gene: NA; j_gene: TRBJ1-1; CDR3nt: TGTGCCAGCTCACCGGGCCAGAACACTGAAGCTTTCTTT; CDR3aa: CASSPGQNTEAFF
v_gene: TRBV4-1; abundance: NA; d_gene: TRBD2; j_gene: TRBJ2-2; CDR3nt: TGCGCCAGCAGCCAACGACTAGCGGATAACACCGGGGAGCTGTTTTTT; CDR3aa: CASSQRLADNTGELFF
v_gene: TRBV19; abundance: NA; d_gene: NA; j_gene: TRBJ1-5; CDR3nt: TGTGCCAGTAGTATTGGGTTGGGGGGGAATCAGCCCCAGCATTTT; CDR3aa: CASSIGLGGNQPQHF
v_gene: TRBV6-5; abundance: once; d_gene: TRBD1; j_gene: TRBJ1-2; CDR3nt: TGTGCCAGCAGCTATCCAGGGGGCTATGGCTACACCTTC; CDR3aa: CASSYPGGYGYTF
v_gene: TRBV18; abundance: NA; d_gene: TRBD1; j_gene: TRBJ2-5; CDR3nt: TGTGCCAGCTCTCGGACAGGGCGAGAGGGGGAGACCCAGTACTTC; CDR3aa: CASSRTGREGETQYF
v_gene: TRBV6-2/TRBV6-3; abundance: once; d_gene: TRBD2; j_gene: TRBJ2-1; CDR3nt: TGTGCCAGCAGCGGAACCCGGACTAGCGGTTACAATGAGCAGTTCTTC; CDR3aa: CASSGTRTSGYNEQFF
v_gene: TRBV5-1; abundance: NA; d_gene: NA; j_gene: TRBJ2-1; CDR3nt: TGCGCCAGCAGGCGATCCCCTAGCGAACCACACAATGAGCAGTTCTTC; CDR3aa: CASRRSPSEPHNEQFF
v_gene: TRBV5-1; abundance: NA; d_gene: NA; j_gene: TRBJ1-1; CDR3nt: TGCGCCAGCAGCCCTACGCCCGGGAATACTGAAGCTTTCTTT; CDR3aa: CASSPTPGNTEAFF
v_gene: TRBV7-2; abundance: NA; d_gene: TRBD1; j_gene: TRBJ1-4; CDR3nt: TGTGCCAGCAGCTCCAGACAGGGGGCCGAAAAACTGTTTTTT; CDR3aa: CASSSRQGAEKLFF
v_gene: TRBV7-6; abundance: NA; d_gene: TRBD2; j_gene: TRBJ2-3; CDR3nt: TGTGCCAGCAGCTTAGGGACCTTAGCGGGGGGCTTCACAGATACGCAGTATTTT; CDR3aa: CASSLGTLAGGFTDTQYF
v_gene: TRBV7-2; abundance: NA; d_gene: NA; j_gene: TRBJ2-5; CDR3nt: TGTGCCAGCAGCCACACGGGGACGGGAGAGCAAGAGACCCAGTACTTC; CDR3aa: CASSHTGTGEQETQYF
v_gene: TRBV28; abundance: NA; d_gene: NA; j_gene: TRBJ2-7; CDR3nt: TGTGCCAGCAGGGGAGGTACCGAGCAGTACTTC; CDR3aa: CASRGGTEQYF
v_gene: TRBV6-2/TRBV6-3; abundance: few; d_gene: NA; j_gene: TRBJ1-2; CDR3nt: TGTGCCAGCAGCCCCGGGATTTGGGGCTACACCTTC; CDR3aa: CASSPGIWGYTF
v_gene: TRBV25-1; abundance: NA; d_gene: NA; j_gene: TRBJ1-4; CDR3nt: TGTGCCAGCAGTGAAAAAGCGTTTGTGGAAAAACTGTTTTTT; CDR3aa: CASSEKAFVEKLFF
v_gene: TRBV30; abundance: NA; d_gene: NA; j_gene: TRBJ1-5; CDR3nt: TGTGCCTGGGGAATTGGGACTCTTGGCAATCAGCCCCAGCATTTT; CDR3aa: CAWGIGTLGNQPQHF
v_gene: TRBV2; abundance: NA; d_gene: TRBD1; j_gene: TRBJ1-1; CDR3nt: TGTGCCAGCAGTGATTGGGACAGGGGTACTGAAGCTTTCTTT; CDR3aa: CASSDWDRGTEAFF
v_gene: TRBV5-4; abundance: few; d_gene: NA; j_gene: TRBJ1-1; CDR3nt: TGTGCCAGCAGCTCGGGGACTTTTGAAGCTTTCTTT; CDR3aa: CASSSGTFEAFF
v_gene: TRBV30; abundance: medium-sized; d_gene: TRBD1; j_gene: TRBJ1-6; CDR3nt: TGTGCCTGGAGTGGGGACAGGGGTGATTCACCCCTCCACTTT; CDR3aa: CAWSGDRGDSPLHF
v_gene: TRBV10-3; abundance: NA; d_gene: TRBD1; j_gene: TRBJ2-3; CDR3nt: TGTGCCATCAGAGATCCGGGACAGGGGGGCAGGACTAGCTCCCCAGATACGCAGTATTTT; CDR3aa: CAIRDPGQGGRTSSPDTQYF
v_gene: TRBV3-1/TRBV3-2; abundance: NA; d_gene: TRBD1; j_gene: TRBJ2-5; CDR3nt: TGTGCCAGCAGCCAAGATTTGGGGACAGGGGGCTTGACCCAGTACTTC; CDR3aa: CASSQDLGTGGLTQYF
v_gene: TRBV5-4; abundance: few; d_gene: NA; j_gene: TRBJ1-2; CDR3nt: TGTGCCAGCAGCTGGGGGGGAACAGGCAACTATGGCTACACCTTC; CDR3aa: CASSWGGTGNYGYTF
v_gene: TRBV9; abundance: NA; d_gene: NA; j_gene: TRBJ2-3; CDR3nt: TGTGCCAGCAGCGTAGCCCCACTAGTTTTTGACACAGATACGCAGTATTTT; CDR3aa: CASSVAPLVFDTDTQYF
v_gene: TRBV10-2; abundance: NA; d_gene: TRBD2; j_gene: TRBJ2-1; CDR3nt: TGCGCCAGCAGTGAGCTGTCGGGGGGCTCCTACAATGAGCAGTTCTTC; CDR3aa: CASSELSGGSYNEQFF
v_gene: TRBV30; abundance: NA; d_gene: NA; j_gene: TRBJ1-2; CDR3nt: TGTGCCTGGATAGGGACATCCAACAGCTATGGCTACACCTTC; CDR3aa: CAWIGTSNSYGYTF
v_gene: TRBV5-6; abundance: NA; d_gene: TRBD1; j_gene: TRBJ1-2; CDR3nt: TGTGCCAGCAGCTTTGCCGGGACAGGGGACTATGGCTACACCTTC; CDR3aa: CASSFAGTGDYGYTF
v_gene: TRBV18; abundance: NA; d_gene: NA; j_gene: TRBJ1-4; CDR3nt: TGTGCCAGCTCACCTCGACAGTTTGTTAGGGCAGGCGAAAAACTGTTTTTT; CDR3aa: CASSPRQFVRAGEKLFF
v_gene: TRBV9; abundance: NA; d_gene: TRBD1; j_gene: TRBJ2-7; CDR3nt: TGTGCCAGCAGCGTGGCCGGGACAGGAGATGACTACGAGCAGTACTTC; CDR3aa: CASSVAGTGDDYEQYF
v_gene: TRBV9; abundance: NA; d_gene: NA; j_gene: TRBJ1-2; CDR3nt: TGTGCCAGCAGCGTAGGAGGGCTGGCTAACTATGGCTACACCTTC; CDR3aa: CASSVGGLANYGYTF
v_gene: TRBV21-1; abundance: once; d_gene: NA; j_gene: TRBJ1-5; CDR3nt: NA; CDR3aa: CASSWGQGSNQPQHF
v_gene: TRBV29-1; abundance: NA; d_gene: NA; j_gene: TRBJ1-1; CDR3nt: TGCAGCGCCCGAAGAGAGGCCTTGAACACTGAAGCTTTCTTT; CDR3aa: CSARREALNTEAFF
v_gene: TRBV19; abundance: NA; d_gene: TRBD2; j_gene: TRBJ2-7; CDR3nt: TGTGCCTCTCAAGGAGCGGGGGGCACGCGGCAGTACTTC; CDR3aa: CASQGAGGTRQYF
v_gene: TRBV4-2; abundance: NA; d_gene: NA; j_gene: TRBJ2-7; CDR3nt: TGTGCCAGCAGCCCTAGAGTGTCACCCCAATACGAGCAGTACTTC; CDR3aa: CASSPRVSPQYEQYF
v_gene: TRBV4-1; abundance: NA; d_gene: TRBD2; j_gene: TRBJ2-7; CDR3nt: TGCGCCAGCAGCCAAACGGGACTAGCGGGGAACTACGAGCAGTACTTC; CDR3aa: CASSQTGLAGNYEQYF
v_gene: TRBV18; abundance: NA; d_gene: TRBD1; j_gene: TRBJ2-5; CDR3nt: TGTGCCAGCTCACCACAACCGACAGGGATGGAGACCCAGTACTTC; CDR3aa: CASSPQPTGMETQYF
v_gene: TRBV15; abundance: NA; d_gene: NA; j_gene: TRBJ2-3; CDR3nt: TGTGCCACCAGCAGGGGAGAAGTCGTAGATACGCAGTATTTT; CDR3aa: CATSRGEVVDTQYF
v_gene: TRBV24-1; abundance: NA; d_gene: NA; j_gene: TRBJ2-4; CDR3nt: TGTGCCACCCAGGAGGTAGCCAAAAACATTCAGTACTTC; CDR3aa: CATQEVAKNIQYF
v_gene: TRBV29-1; abundance: NA; d_gene: TRBD1; j_gene: TRBJ2-7; CDR3nt: TGCAGCGTTGAGTACACAGGGGAAACAGGAAAAATCTACGAGCAGTACTTC; CDR3aa: CSVEYTGETGKIYEQYF
v_gene: TRBV28; abundance: NA; d_gene: TRBD1; j_gene: TRBJ1-5; CDR3nt: TGTGCCAGCAGATCTACAGGGGGCGGGCAGCCCCAGCATTTT; CDR3aa: CASRSTGGGQPQHF
v_gene: TRBV11-3; abundance: NA; d_gene: NA; j_gene: TRBJ1-1; CDR3nt: TGTGCCAGCAACCGGGGGGGGAGTTTAACTGAAGCTTTCTTT; CDR3aa: CASNRGGSLTEAFF
v_gene: TRBV19; abundance: few; d_gene: NA; j_gene: TRBJ1-1; CDR3nt: TGTGCCAGTAGTATCCGAGCCATGAACACTGAAGCTTTCTTT; CDR3aa: CASSIRAMNTEAFF
v_gene: TRBV5-1; abundance: NA; d_gene: TRBD2; j_gene: TRBJ2-3; CDR3nt: TGCGCCAGCAGCTCCGAACCTCTAGCGGGGGCAGATACGCAGTATTTT; CDR3aa: CASSSEPLAGADTQYF
v_gene: TRBV18; abundance: NA; d_gene: NA; j_gene: TRBJ2-1; CDR3nt: TGTGCCAGCTCACCGCCGGGGAATGAGCAGTTCTTC; CDR3aa: CASSPPGNEQFF
v_gene: TRBV6-6; abundance: few; d_gene: NA; j_gene: TRBJ2-2; CDR3nt: TGTGCCAGCAGCCTCGTTGTTAGCGGGGAGCTGTTTTTT; CDR3aa: CASSLVVSGELFF
v_gene: TRBV7-9; abundance: NA; d_gene: NA; j_gene: TRBJ2-2; CDR3nt: TGTGCCAGCAGCCAGGTGGGCACCGGGGAGCTGTTTTTT; CDR3aa: CASSQVGTGELFF
v_gene: TRBV6-4; abundance: few; d_gene: NA; j_gene: TRBJ1-2; CDR3nt: TGTGCCAGCAGTGACTCCATGGGCTCCTATGGCTACACCTTC; CDR3aa: CASSDSMGSYGYTF
v_gene: TRBV27; abundance: NA; d_gene: TRBD1; j_gene: TRBJ2-7; CDR3nt: TGTGCCAGCAGTTTCCAACCGACAGGGTACGAGCAGTACTTC; CDR3aa: CASSFQPTGYEQYF
v_gene: TRBV11-3; abundance: NA; d_gene: NA; j_gene: TRBJ2-2; CDR3nt: TGTGCCAGCAGCGCCAGGGCAGGGAACACCGGGGAGCTGTTTTTT; CDR3aa: CASSARAGNTGELFF